What follows are 20 T cell receptor beta chains derived from one specimen sequenced in a study of low-dose radiotherapy and immunotherapy resistance in tumors. Alpha and beta chains were covered, as first-strand cDNA relied on TRAV- and TRBV-specific primers. The authors amplified TCRs for 15 to 25 PCR cycles with a constant-region primer and a V-primer adapter. TCRdb used MiXCR to reprocess the reads, holding one entry per CDR3 protein. The data show over 9,500 distinct CDR3 sequences, around three fifths seen once. The receptor source for this set is a human donor with advanced metastatic prostate, ovarian, gallbladder or colorectal cancer (not recorded which). This table probably holds off-target reads from a library built for another chain.

This sequence joins TRBV6-2 or TRBV6-3 and TRBJ2-1; 9 nucleotides match TRBD2. The germline CDR1 and CDR2 sequences are MNHEY and SVGEGT. CDR3 length: 16 residues. Losses at the gene ends were 7 bases for V and 3 bases for J; bases not matched to a gene: 10. This CDR3 reads CASTWRTSAIYNEQFF. The CDR3 DNA reads TGTGCCAGCACCTGGCGGACTAGCGCTATCTACAATGAGCAGTTCTTC.

The genes are TRBV28 and TRBJ1-2; TRBD1 matches 7 bases. The CDR3 spans 17 residues. Germline CDR1 reads MDHEN; CDR2 reads SYDVKM. V lost 2 bases to trimming and J lost 4 bases; unmatched junction nucleotides: 13. CDR3 DNA: TGTGCCAGCAGTTTAGGAGCGACAGGGATGGATGGCTATGGCTACACCTTC. Amino acids: CASSLGATGMDGYGYTF.

This chain connects TRBV28 to TRBJ2-5, with D maybe TRBD1 (6 bases). CDR1 and CDR2 from the germline V gene are MDHEN and SYDVKM. The CDR3 runs 15 residues. V was cut by 6 bases and J by 2 bases, with 16 bases left in between. For the CDR3, the DNA is TGTGCCAGCAGCCTAACAGGGTTGGGGCAAGAGACCCAGTACTTC. It specifies CASSLTGLGQETQYF.

The J gene is TRBJ1-1, the V gene TRBV5-5, with 8 bases lining up with TRBD1. The germline V gene has CDR1 SGHKS and CDR2 YYEKEE (reference sequence). The V and J ends lost 1 base and 6 bases, in that order; junction bases with no gene match: 5. CDR3 length: 14 residues. The CDR3 DNA reads as TGTGCCAGCAGCTTGCTCTGGACAGGGTCTGAAGCTTTCTTT. It yields the protein CASSLLWTGSEAFF.

CDR3 loop: CASSSGTSGETQYF. The CDR3 DNA sequence: TGTGCCAGCAGTTCCGGGACTAGCGGAGAGACCCAGTACTTC. The chain combines TRBV6-1 with TRBJ2-5, with 11 nucleotides matching TRBD2. This CDR3 has 14 residues. Germline CDR1 reads MNHNS; CDR2 reads SASEGT. The ends lost 5 bases at V and 4 bases at J; junction bases unmatched: 3.

V and J are TRBV4-1 and TRBJ2-7; 7 nucleotides align to TRBD2. Germline V CDR1 and CDR2: MGHRA, YSYEKL. Trimming took 3 bases from V and 5 from J; bases not matched to a gene: 10. CDR3 size: 15 residues. The CDR3 region is CASSQHAGEVDEQYF. CDR3 nucleotide sequence: TGCGCCAGCAGCCAGCACGCGGGAGAGGTGGACGAGCAGTACTTC.

V is TRBV11-3 and J is TRBJ2-2; D unclear. The CDR3 extends over 17 amino acids. V was cut by 1 base and J by 0 bases, with 12 bases left in between. Looked up from germline, CDR1 is SGHNT and CDR2 is YENEEA. CDR3: CASSLVYNRANTGELFF. The CDR3 DNA sequence: TGTGCCAGCAGCTTAGTCTACAATAGAGCGAACACCGGGGAGCTGTTTTTT.

The chain links TRBV6-5 to TRBJ1-2; D might be TRBD1 (6 bases). The CDR3 contains 12 residues. The V end lost 5 bases, the J end lost 8 bases, and 12 bases lay between the germline ends. Germline V gene sequence: CDR1 MNHEY, CDR2 SVGAGI. In DNA, the CDR3 is TGTGCCAGCAGTGGAATACAGGGAGGCTACACCTTC. It codes for CASSGIQGGYTF.

The CDR3 DNA reads as TGTGCCAGCAGTATCCTCTCGGGACTAGCGGAAGAGACCCAGTACTTC. Encoded protein: CASSILSGLAEETQYF. The chain joins TRBV12-3 or TRBV12-4 to TRBJ2-5, with 11 bases aligning to TRBD2. This CDR3 comprises 16 residues. Unmatched junction bases numbered 8, after V lost 5 bases and J lost 3 bases.

V gene TRBV29-1 combines with J gene TRBJ1-1; TRBD1 matches 7 bases. The CDR3 is 13 amino acids. Germline values: CDR1 SQVTM, CDR2 ANQGSEA. Trimming at V came to 7 bases and at J to 6 bases, leaving 11 bases not matched to a gene. The CDR3 sequence is CSGKQGLSSEAFF. The CDR3 DNA is TGCAGCGGAAAACAGGGGTTAAGTTCTGAAGCTTTCTTT.

Concerning this clonotype: An end of the junction does not agree with germline; a read error may underlie this. J is TRBJ2-2 and V is TRBV7-8; D not certain. This CDR3 is built from 18 residues. The germline V gene encodes CDR1 SGHVS and CDR2 FQNEAQ. The CDR3 here is CVSSLVVRQTVDTGELFF. CDR3 in DNA: TGTGTCAGCAGCTTAGTAGTGCGCCAGACGGTAGACACCGGGGAGCTGTTTTTT.

This chain uses TRBV28 with TRBJ1-1, with no clear D. Trimming removed 5 bases from V and 0 bases from J, with 10 bases in between. CDR3 length equals 14 residues. The V gene's germline CDR1 is MDHEN and CDR2 SYDVKM. The CDR3 protein is CASSAEPLNTEAFF. The CDR3 DNA reads as TGTGCCAGCAGTGCCGAGCCGTTGAACACTGAAGCTTTCTTT. Full variable domain (remainder filled in from reference TRBV28 and TRBJ1-1): DVKVTQSSRYLVKRTGEKVFLECVQDMDHENMFWYRQDPGLGLRLIYFSYDVKMKEKGDIPEGYSVSREKKERFSLILESASTNQTSMYLCASSAEPLNTEAFFGQGTRLTVV.

The chain uses TRBV27 and TRBJ2-5; TRBD1 agrees at 9 bases. The V segment lost 2 bases and the J segment 3 bases; nucleotides outside the gene matches: 7. The CDR3 is made up of 16 amino acids. Germline V CDR1 and CDR2: MNHEY, SMNVEV (reference sequence). The CDR3 DNA reads as TGTGCCAGCAGTTTACGAAAAACAGGGGGCAAAGAGACCCAGTACTTC. Residues: CASSLRKTGGKETQYF.

Only a few counts were recorded for this clonotype. The V gene is TRBV9, the J gene TRBJ1-1; maybe TRBD1 (6 bases). CDR1 and CDR2 from the germline V gene are SGDLS and YYNGEE. The V end was cut by 6 bases, the J end by 1 base, with 10 bases between. This CDR3 is built from 13 residues. DNA for the CDR3: TGTGCCAGCACCAGGGACACGAACACTGAAGCTTTCTTT. Its translation: CASTRDTNTEAFF.

The chain uses TRBV2 and TRBJ2-3; 14 bases agree with TRBD2. The J segment lost 6 bases and the V segment lost 3 bases, leaving 5 bases of the junction unmatched. Germline CDR1 is SNHLY and CDR2 is FYNNEI. There are 16 residues in the CDR3. The DNA for the CDR3 is TGTGCCAGCAGTGATCCGGGACTAGCGGGAGTGGATACGCAGTATTTT. This codes for CASSDPGLAGVDTQYF.

The chain couples TRBV4-1 to TRBJ1-1; the match to TRBD1 covers 9 bases. The CDR3 spans 14 residues. Trimming took 5 bases from V and 6 from J; bases not matched to a gene: 7. From germline, CDR1 is MGHRA and CDR2 YSYEKL. This chain's CDR3 is CASSLGQGASEAFF. In nucleotides, the CDR3 is TGCGCCAGCAGCTTGGGACAGGGAGCTTCTGAAGCTTTCTTT.

This clonotype was counted a few times. The chain recombines TRBV4-1 with TRBJ2-7; D is unresolved. Trimming left V 4 bases short and J 6 bases short, with 10 bases between. The CDR3 is made up of 12 amino acids. The germline gives CDR1 MGHRA, CDR2 YSYEKL. The CDR3 DNA reads TGCGCCAGCAGCCCTAACGGGCCCGAGCAGTACTTC. It yields the protein CASSPNGPEQYF.

This clonotype was seen a handful of times. The chain has TRBV28 and TRBJ2-5, with D possibly being TRBD1 (5 bases). Trimming took off 6 bases at V and 2 bases at J, with 19 bases between the two ends. The CDR3 covers 16 residues. Germline CDR1 is MDHEN and CDR2 is SYDVKM. Here the CDR3 reads CASSRPDISAQETQYF. Here the CDR3 DNA reads TGTGCCAGCAGCCGCCCGGACATCTCCGCTCAAGAGACCCAGTACTTC.

The V call is TRBV20-1, the J call TRBJ2-1; 10 nucleotides line up with TRBD2. With 6 bases clipped from V and 8 bases from J, the junction kept 7 bases outside the gene matches. Germline V gene sequence: CDR1 DFQATT, CDR2 SNEGSKA (reference sequence). The CDR3 loop spans 13 amino acids. CDR3 bases: TGCAGTGCGGAGCGGGAGGGCCGAGATGAGCAGTTCTTC. This translates into CSAEREGRDEQFF.

The chain couples TRBV4-2 to TRBJ2-2, with 10 bases that match TRBD2. CDR1 and CDR2 (germline): LGHNA, YNFKEQ. This CDR3 is 17 amino acids long. V shed 4 bases, J shed 2 bases, and the junction held 7 bases outside the gene matches. The CDR3 protein is CASSRGGLAANTGELFF. The CDR3, as DNA: TGTGCCAGCAGCCGCGGCGGACTAGCGGCTAACACCGGGGAGCTGTTTTTT.